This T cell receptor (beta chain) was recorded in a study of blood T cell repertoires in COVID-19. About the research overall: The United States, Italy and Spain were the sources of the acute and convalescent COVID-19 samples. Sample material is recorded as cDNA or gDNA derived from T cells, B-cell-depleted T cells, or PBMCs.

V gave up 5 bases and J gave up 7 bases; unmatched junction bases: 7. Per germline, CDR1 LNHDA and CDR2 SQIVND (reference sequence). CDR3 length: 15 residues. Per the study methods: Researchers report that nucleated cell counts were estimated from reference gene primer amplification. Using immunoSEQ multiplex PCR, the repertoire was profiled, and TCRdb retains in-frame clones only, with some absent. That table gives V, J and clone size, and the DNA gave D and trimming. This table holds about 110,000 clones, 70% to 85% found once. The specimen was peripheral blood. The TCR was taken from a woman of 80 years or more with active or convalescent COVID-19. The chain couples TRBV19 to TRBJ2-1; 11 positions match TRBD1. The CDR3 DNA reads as TGTGCCAGTAGTCCAGGACAGGGGGCGGGGAATGAGCAGTTCTTC. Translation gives CASSPGQGAGNEQFF.